This paragraph covers one T cell receptor beta chain sequence. The data belong to a study of blood T cell repertoires in COVID-19. Sequencing was performed with immunoSEQ multiplex PCR; in TCRdb, only in-frame clones are kept and a portion is missing. This sample carries roughly 320,000 clones, about 87% of them seen once, and the ten largest clones take approximately 6.5%. Material for sequencing was peripheral blood. The clonotype originates from a woman between 45 and 60 years old with COVID-19, enrolled during active disease.

The CDR3 spells CASSSRTSGTGSYEQYF. CDR3 DNA: TGTGCCAGTAGTTCCCGGACTAGCGGAACAGGCTCCTACGAGCAGTACTTC. The chain is built from TRBV19 and TRBJ2-7, with 10 bases identical to TRBD2. Trimming took 5 bases from V and 0 from J; bases not matched to a gene: 10. CDR1 LNHDA and CDR2 SQIVND come from the germline V gene (reference sequence). The CDR3 is 17 residues long.